These 16 T cell receptor beta chains were sequenced from one sample in a study of blood T cell repertoires in COVID-19. Measured with immunoSEQ multiplex PCR; TCRdb has only the in-frame clones, and not every one. The sample carries some 120,000 clones, approximately 82% recorded once. Sequenced input: peripheral blood. The receptors derive from a man aged 70 or older with active or convalescent COVID-19.

The chain combines TRBV5-6 with TRBJ1-1; tentatively, D is TRBD1 (6 bases). There are 14 residues in the CDR3. CDR1 and CDR2 from the germline V gene are SGHDT and YYEEEE. The germline V and J ends were trimmed by 4 bases and 10 bases, with 20 bases remaining between them. CDR3 nucleotide sequence: TGTGCCAGCAGCCTGGGACATCTGACAAATGGAGCTTTCTTT. This encodes CASSLGHLTNGAFF.

The gene calls are TRBV4-3 and TRBJ1-2; tentatively, D is TRBD1 (6 bases). The germline CDR1 and CDR2 sequences are LGHNA and YSLEER. The CDR3 extends over 15 amino acids. V was cut by 0 bases and J by 7 bases, with 15 bases left in between. This chain's CDR3 is CASSQEQGGRTGYTF. The CDR3 nucleotides read TGCGCCAGCAGCCAAGAACAGGGAGGGAGAACTGGCTACACCTTC.

The J gene is TRBJ2-7, the V gene TRBV27; 10 bases are a match to TRBD1. With V trimmed by 5 bases and J by 6 bases, 10 bases remained unmatched. Germline CDR1 and CDR2: MNHEY and SMNVEV (reference sequence). The CDR3 length is 15 residues. The CDR3 DNA is TGTGCCAGCAGTCCAAACAGACAGGGGGCCCGCGAGCAGTACTTC. Amino acids: CASSPNRQGAREQYF.

This clone was seen more than once but under ten times. V is TRBV11-3 and J is TRBJ2-7; 10 bases agree with TRBD2. The J segment lost 3 bases and the V segment lost 1 base, leaving 6 bases of the junction unmatched. Germline lookup yields CDR1 SGHNT and CDR2 YENEEA. The CDR3 is 16 amino acids. The CDR3 nucleotides are TGTGCCAGCAGCTTAGCCCCCGGGACTAGCGTCTACGAGCAGTACTTC. This translates into CASSLAPGTSVYEQYF.

The chain recombines TRBV4-1 with TRBJ1-4, with D possibly matching TRBD1 (6 bases). Germline CDR1 MGHRA, CDR2 YSYEKL. The V gene lost 1 base and the J gene lost 6 bases, with 9 bases spanning the gap. This CDR3 is built from 14 residues. The CDR3 bases are TGCGCCAGCAGCCAAGGGCAGGGGTATGAAAAACTGTTTTTT. It is translated as CASSQGQGYEKLFF.

The rearrangement joins TRBV6-5 to TRBJ2-1, with D perhaps matching TRBD2 (5 bases). The V end lost 6 bases, the J end lost 15 bases, and 21 bases lay between the germline ends. The CDR3 consists of 13 residues. CDR1 MNHEY and CDR2 SVGAGI come from the germline V gene. CDR3: CASRSPGIVRVFF. The CDR3 region has the DNA TGTGCCAGCAGAAGCCCCGGGATTGTTCGAGTGTTCTTC.

V and J are TRBV7-8 and TRBJ2-5, with 8 bases that match TRBD2. Trimming cost V 5 bases and J 2 bases; bases outside gene matches: 7. Germline V gives CDR1 SGHVS, CDR2 FQNEAQ. CDR3 length: 15 residues. The CDR3 coding sequence is TGTGCCAGCAGCCCGCGGGGGACTAGTCAAGAGACCCAGTACTTC. Amino acids: CASSPRGTSQETQYF.

This clone appeared a single time. The rearrangement links TRBV5-6 to TRBJ1-6, with 11 bases identical to TRBD1. Germline V gene data show CDR1 as SGHDT and CDR2 as YYEEEE. The junction had 4 bases not matched to a gene; V was cut back by 4 bases and J by 7 bases. The CDR3 totals 15 residues. CDR3 residues: CASSADRGRNSPLHF. The DNA for the CDR3 is TGTGCCAGCAGCGCGGACAGGGGGCGAAATTCACCCCTCCACTTT.

This sequence joins TRBV19 and TRBJ1-3; TRBD1 matches 8 bases. CDR1 LNHDA and CDR2 SQIVND come from the germline V gene (reference sequence). The length of the CDR3 is 16 residues. The V segment lost 6 bases and the J segment 4 bases; nucleotides outside the gene matches: 11. Here the CDR3 DNA reads TGTGCCAGTAGCATTCGACAGGGGAAAGGAGGAAACACCATATATTTT. This codes for CASSIRQGKGGNTIYF.

The rearrangement joins TRBV12-5 to TRBJ2-1; TRBD2 agrees at 8 bases. CDR1 is LGHNT, CDR2 FRNRAP, per germline. This CDR3 has 17 amino acids. Trimming took 5 bases from V and 2 from J; bases not matched to a gene: 11. CDR3 sequence: CASGPTAGGGPYNEQFF. As DNA, the CDR3 is TGTGCTAGTGGTCCAACCGCGGGGGGAGGGCCCTACAATGAGCAGTTCTTC.

The chain uses TRBV9 and TRBJ1-2; possibly TRBD1 for D (5 bases). V lost 0 bases to trimming and J lost 2 bases, with 14 bases between them. The CDR3 covers 16 residues. Germline V lookup: CDR1 SGDLS, CDR2 YYNGEE. The CDR3 DNA sequence: TGTGCCAGCAGCGTAGGTCGTCAGGGTGCCAACTATGGCTACACCTTC. Protein product: CASSVGRQGANYGYTF. Full variable domain (rest looked up from reference TRBV9 and TRBJ1-2): DSGVTQTPKHLITATGQRVTLRCSPRSGDLSVYWYQQSLDQGLQFLIQYYNGEERAKGNILERFSAQQFPDLHSELNLSSLELGDSALYFCASSVGRQGANYGYTFGSGTRLTVV.

This chain links TRBV10-3 with TRBJ1-5, with D tentatively TRBD1 (6 bases). CDR1 and CDR2 from the germline V gene are ENHRY and SYGVKD. V lost 6 bases and J lost 5, with 11 bases in between. The CDR3 runs to 13 residues. CDR3 in DNA: TGTGCCATCAGCACAGGGTCGGATCAGCCCCAGCATTTT. It codes for CAISTGSDQPQHF.

V gene TRBV28 combines with J gene TRBJ1-2; 7 bases are shared with TRBD1. Germline V CDR1 and CDR2: MDHEN, SYDVKM. The ends lost 3 bases at V and 6 bases at J; junction bases unmatched: 7. This CDR3 has 14 amino acids. The CDR3 is CASSLGGQSHGYTF. The CDR3 DNA follows: TGTGCCAGCAGTTTGGGGGGACAGAGCCATGGCTACACCTTC.

This clone was detected once. The rearrangement links TRBV4-3 to TRBJ2-3; 8 positions agree with TRBD2. From germline, CDR1 is LGHNA and CDR2 YSLEER. CDR3 length: 17 residues. Trimming cost V 1 base and J 0 bases; bases outside gene matches: 6. This chain's CDR3 is CASSQVLLAGSTDTQYF. The CDR3 region has the DNA TGCGCCAGCAGCCAAGTATTATTAGCGGGGAGCACAGATACGCAGTATTTT.

This clone has a single count. This chain links TRBV18 with TRBJ1-1; a possible D gene is TRBD1 (5 bases). V lost 6 bases and J lost 0, with 14 bases in between. There are 15 residues in the CDR3. Germline CDR1 reads KGHSH; CDR2 reads LQKENI. CDR3 sequence reads: CASSGTGEMNTEAFF. CDR3 coding DNA: TGTGCCAGCTCGGGGACGGGGGAGATGAACACTGAAGCTTTCTTT.

The V gene is TRBV6-1, the J gene TRBJ2-7; D might be TRBD2 (6 bases). The CDR3 covers 16 residues. V lost 4 bases and J 4 bases, leaving 20 bases between the germline ends. Germline-derived CDR1 and CDR2 are MNHNS and SASEGT. CDR3 amino acids: CASSGLRGLPGYEQYF. The CDR3 bases are TGTGCCAGCAGTGGCCTTCGGGGACTCCCTGGATACGAGCAGTACTTC.